Listed below are T cell receptor beta chains from one sample, sequenced in a study of control samples from healthy donors and cancer patients. The protocol was immunoSEQ multiplex PCR, while the TCRdb copy is restricted to in-frame clones and leaves out a portion. Of roughly 400,000 clones in the sample, around nine tenths are singletons; the top ten hold around 6.4%. The sequencing sample was made of PBMCs. These receptors were taken from a man aged 35 to 55 with head and neck cancer. CDR3s include the opening cysteine and the closing phenylalanine or tryptophan. The D gene is left open where the match is weak. Clone size is not always given. Where it is, it says once, few, many or a class for expanded clones.

. | TRBD1 | TRBJ1-6 | TRBV7-9 | TGTGCCAGCAGCTTTGTGACAGGGCGCTCACCCCTCCACTTT | CASSFVTGRSPLHF
. | TRBD1 | TRBJ1-4 | TRBV30 | TGTGCCTGGAAGCTGGACAGGGGATTGTCAACTAATGAAAAACTGTTTTTT | CAWKLDRGLSTNEKLFF
. | . | TRBJ2-1 | TRBV7-5 | TGTGCCAGAAGCGAGCGGGAACAAGGGGACAATGAGCAGTTCTTC | CARSEREQGDNEQFF
. | . | TRBJ2-5 | TRBV5-1 | TGCGCCAGCAGCTTGGGCGGGACAACGGCACTGGGGGGCCAAGAGACCCAGTACTTC | CASSLGGTTALGGQETQYF
. | . | TRBJ1-2 | TRBV11-2 | TGTGCCAGCAGCCACGAGTCTAGGGGCTACACCTTC | CASSHESRGYTF
. | TRBD1 | TRBJ2-2 | TRBV7-2 | TGTGCCAGCAGCTTTCCCCCGGGACAGAAGAACACCGGGGAGCTGTTTTTT | CASSFPPGQKNTGELFF
. | TRBD2 | TRBJ2-3 | TRBV6-2/TRBV6-3 | TGTGCCAGCAGTTACTCTTTAGGACTAGCGGAAACAGATACGCAGTATTTT | CASSYSLGLAETDTQYF
once | . | TRBJ1-2 | TRBV28 | TGTGCCAGCAGACCAGAGAGAGCTAACTATGGCTACACCTTC | CASRPERANYGYTF
. | . | TRBJ2-7 | TRBV6-6 | TGTGCCAGCAGTTACTCCGGGGCCTACGAGCAGTACTTC | CASSYSGAYEQYF
. | . | TRBJ2-6 | TRBV24-1 | TGTGCCACCAGTGATTCCGGAAGAGGGGCCAACGTCCTGACTTTC | CATSDSGRGANVLTF
. | . | TRBJ2-7 | TRBV24-1 | TGTGCCACCAGTGATTCCGCTCCGGGACAACGTTACGAGCAGTACTTC | CATSDSAPGQRYEQYF
. | TRBD1 | TRBJ1-1 | TRBV28 | TGTGCCAGCAGTTTAGGGACAGGGGGCTTTCGTAGAGACACTGAAGCTTTCTTT | CASSLGTGGFRRDTEAFF
once | . | TRBJ2-2 | TRBV27 | TGTGCCAGCAGTCTACCCACCGGGGAGCTGTTTTTT | CASSLPTGELFF
once | . | TRBJ1-1 | TRBV19 | TGTGCCAGTAGTATAATCGTAAGCAGGGCCACTGAAGCTTTCTTT | CASSIIVSRATEAFF
. | . | TRBJ2-5 | TRBV18 | TGTGCCAGCTCACCGGAGATGGCGGGCATCCAAGAGACCCAGTACTTC | CASSPEMAGIQETQYF
. | TRBD1 | TRBJ2-7 | TRBV2 | TGTGCCAGCAGCGCGGACAGGTACGAGCAGTACTTC | CASSADRYEQYF
once | TRBD2 | TRBJ2-1 | TRBV2 | TGTGCCTTGCGGACTAGCGGACTCTACAATGAGCAGTTCTTC | CALRTSGLYNEQFF
. | . | TRBJ2-7 | TRBV3-1/TRBV3-2 | TGTGCCAGCAGTCCTACAAGGGGGTCCTACGAGCAGTACTTC | CASSPTRGSYEQYF
. | . | TRBJ2-7 | TRBV19 | TGTGCCAGTAGCCAAAGGGGGGCAAAGACAGGCCCTCGCCACGAGCAGTACTTC | CASSQRGAKTGPRHEQYF
. | TRBD2 | TRBJ2-1 | TRBV27 | TGTGCCAGCAGCCGACCCCCAGAGGCGGGGGGCAACAATGAGCAGTTCTTC | CASSRPPEAGGNNEQFF
. | . | TRBJ2-7 | TRBV28 | TGTGCCAGCAGTTCCCCGGGGAGCTACGAGCAGTACTTC | CASSSPGSYEQYF
. | TRBD1 | TRBJ2-7 | TRBV27 | TGTGCCAGCAGTTCAAGGACAGGGCCCTACGAGCAGTACTTC | CASSSRTGPYEQYF